This T cell receptor (beta chain) is drawn from a study of blood T cell repertoires in COVID-19. At the level of the study: There were acute and convalescent COVID-19 samples, and they came from the United States, Italy and Spain. T cells, B-cell-depleted T cells, or PBMCs provided the cDNA or gDNA that served as material.

Germline-derived CDR1 and CDR2 are SGHNT and YYREEE (reference sequence). With V trimmed by 5 bases and J by 5 bases, 7 bases remained unmatched. The CDR3 has 14 residues. As originally analysed: Cell counts per sample came from amplifying reference gene primers. Repertoires were generated with immunoSEQ multiplex PCR, while TCRdb's copy carries only in-frame clones and drops some. That table supplies the V and J calls and clone size; D and trimming were determined from the DNA. The table includes about 180,000 clones, 70% to 90% detected once. The specimen was peripheral blood. This chain uses TRBV5-4 with TRBJ2-5; 9 nucleotides line up with TRBD2. The TCR originated in a human donor with active or convalescent COVID-19. The donor label of this sample is uncertain. This CDR3 is CASRGGGARETQYF. CDR3 in DNA: TGTGCCAGCAGGGGCGGGGGGGCCCGGGAGACCCAGTACTTC.